The present T cell receptor (beta chain) was sequenced within a study of beta chain features in type 1 diabetes (dated by TCRdb to between 2017 and 2018). Background for the entire study: No differences in mean age, gender distribution, total cell number or subset yield were found between patients and healthy donors. A total of about 100 million sorted cells were examined across all samples, and RNA yield correlated strongly with the number of cells per subset. In the study, TCRB repertoires of sorted circulating CD4+ T cell subsets from recently diagnosed type 1 diabetes patients were compared with those of matched healthy donors. Regulatory and stem cell-like memory subsets were obtained from only 8 patients and roughly eight healthy donors, while naive and central memory subsets were obtained from all 30 or so donors.

Each donor gave one peripheral blood draw, averaging approximately 0.12 L, which was collected into heparinised tubes. A BD FACSAria II was used to sort naive, central memory, regulatory and stem cell-like memory CD4+ T cells with a panel that included CD45RO, CCR7, CD25, CD127, CD95 and CD27. A purity above 98% was achieved for all sorted populations. PBMCs were isolated immediately by Lymphoprep density gradient centrifugation and stained directly without culture. So that batch effects would be minimized, each experiment stained and sorted samples in pairs, pairing one healthy donor with one patient. What the study reported, not specific to this receptor: Because cDNA was sequenced instead of genomic DNA, highly expressing activated cells could be over-represented, though the groups showed no difference in activation or CD3 levels. PCR might favor shorter templates, but patient and control samples were amplified and corrected together, so any skew would affect both groups equally. In all four CD4+ subsets, TCRB CDR3 length was moderately but significantly shorter in type 1 diabetes patients. At VDJ recombination sites, patients with type 1 diabetes made fewer insertions and deleted more nucleotides, a pattern implying thymic rearrangement abnormalities. Because the HLA sub-analyses included only small numbers of individuals, any influence of HLA type on TCRB rearrangement was left unresolved. The naive, central memory and regulatory TCRB repertoires appeared to resemble one another more closely among patients than among healthy donors.

As regards this clone: Its specific antigen is unknown. No quality values exist for individual bases; no much larger clone is one base distant.

All of the isolated RNA was reverse transcribed with the High Capacity cDNA Reverse Transcription Kit, so expressed TCRB transcripts were sequenced. Deep immunoSEQ sequencing was applied to naive, central memory and regulatory T cell samples, giving an average of around 3.8 million total reads per sample. Sorted cells were lysed in RLT buffer, and RNA was extracted using DNase-treated RNeasy Micro or Mini kits according to cell number. To prevent cross-contamination, each cell subset was processed individually, whereas patient and healthy donor samples were processed jointly. The immunoSEQ multiplex PCR was used to amplify TCRB sequences from cDNA, generating 87-bp fragments that spanned the CDR3 region. Amplicons were sequenced on the Illumina HiSeq platform. As for how the authors treated the data: PCR bias was computationally corrected using synthetic template baselines, reads within Hamming distance 2 were collapsed, and singletons that could not be merged were discarded. Reads were aligned to IMGT to assign V, D and J genes, CDR3 length, and insertions or deletions at six rearrangement sites. Within each subset, clonotype counts were normalized to sorted cell number, and only after that were true diversity and Gini coefficients computed with the tcR R package. The overlap coefficient, calculated on TCRB nucleotide sequences, was used to measure repertoire sharing. As a proxy for the pre-selection repertoire, out-of-frame TCRB sequences from naive cells were analyzed. TCRdb limited this immuneACCESS table to in-frame rearrangements with V and J called. A share of clones is missing; checked studies link under half to unresolved V genes, and the rest is unexplained. The V and J calls and clone size were taken over from that table, and D and trimming were inferred from the DNA. This sample has hundreds of thousands of clones in its table, and about a sixth of those were observed once. In total, the top ten clones hold about 0.097% of the sample.

The sequence derives from a man younger than 35 in good health. The sample comprised naive CD4+ T cells from blood. The cell subset or site label of this sample denotes: true naive CD4+ T cells.

CDR3 protein: CASSLFGVVGHISGNTIYF. The bases are TGTGCCAGCAGTTTATTTGGTGTGGTAGGACACATCTCTGGAAACACCATATATTTT. The chain is made from TRBV28 and TRBJ1-3; perhaps TRBD1 is the D gene, with 5 bases matching. CDR1 and CDR2 are drawn from the germline V gene: MDHEN, SYDVKM. V is pared back by 1 base and J by 0 bases, with 19 bases lying between the germline termini. From the cysteine up to the phenylalanine, the CDR3 has a length of 19 residues. Solely the CDR3 DNA is kept, with 57 bases framed from the first base.